The clone carrying this TCR beta chain was detected ten times or more. Its antigen is still unknown. One end of the junction varies from germline; a read error may be responsible. The read ends 3 residues early relative to the CDR3; the germline J gene fills the gap. The sample originates from a study of T cell clonality in common variable immunodeficiency. Germline V gene data show CDR1 as SGHVS and CDR2 as FNYEAQ. The CDR3 length is 14 residues. Findings and caveats of the study: CVID subjects shared fewer TCRbeta clones than healthy controls did. Authors noted CVID clonality's cause needs subpopulation repertoire sequencing.

CVID and control samples used equivalent genomic DNA input. Assay used: immunoSEQ multiplex PCR; TCRdb lists only in-frame clones, some missing. Altogether about 47,000 clones were found in the sample, and no singletons occur. Sequencing used peripheral blood mononuclear cells. The source of this sequence is a person aged 18 to 75 in good health. The rearrangement uses TRBV7-6 and TRBJ2-3; 9 bases line up with TRBD2. The CDR3 sequence: CASSLSGGTDTQYF. The CDR3 bases that were read are TGTGCCAGCAGCCTTAGCGGGGGCACCGATACG.